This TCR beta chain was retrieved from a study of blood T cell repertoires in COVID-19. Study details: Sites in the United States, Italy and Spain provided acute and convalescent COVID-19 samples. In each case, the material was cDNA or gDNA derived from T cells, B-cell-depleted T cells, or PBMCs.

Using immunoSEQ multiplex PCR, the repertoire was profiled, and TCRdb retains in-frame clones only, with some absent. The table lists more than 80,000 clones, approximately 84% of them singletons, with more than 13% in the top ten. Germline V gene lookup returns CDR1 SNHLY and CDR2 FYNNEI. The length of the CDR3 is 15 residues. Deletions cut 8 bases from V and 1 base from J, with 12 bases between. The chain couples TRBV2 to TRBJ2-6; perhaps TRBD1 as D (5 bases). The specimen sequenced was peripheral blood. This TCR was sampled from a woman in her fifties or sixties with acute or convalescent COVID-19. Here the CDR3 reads CASFDRTSGANVLTF. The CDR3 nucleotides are TGTGCCAGCTTCGACAGAACTTCTGGGGCCAACGTCCTGACTTTC.